This T cell receptor beta chain was profiled in a study of cytomegalovirus exposure and HLA in healthy donors. The length of the CDR3 is 13 residues. V lost 5 bases, J lost 0 bases, and 10 bases lay in between. From germline, CDR1 is SQVTM and CDR2 ANQGSEA. Using immunoSEQ multiplex PCR, the repertoire was profiled, and TCRdb retains in-frame clones only, with some absent. The top ten hold roughly 1.2% of the sample, which has roughly 250,000 clones, approximately 83% seen once. What was sequenced was PBMCs. J is TRBJ1-1 and V is TRBV29-1; unclear D gene. The sequence was obtained from a woman aged 30 to 39 in good health and CMV-seropositive. Written as DNA, the CDR3 is TGCAGCGTTCCGAAGCCAATGAACACTGAAGCTTTCTTT. Its translation is CSVPKPMNTEAFF.